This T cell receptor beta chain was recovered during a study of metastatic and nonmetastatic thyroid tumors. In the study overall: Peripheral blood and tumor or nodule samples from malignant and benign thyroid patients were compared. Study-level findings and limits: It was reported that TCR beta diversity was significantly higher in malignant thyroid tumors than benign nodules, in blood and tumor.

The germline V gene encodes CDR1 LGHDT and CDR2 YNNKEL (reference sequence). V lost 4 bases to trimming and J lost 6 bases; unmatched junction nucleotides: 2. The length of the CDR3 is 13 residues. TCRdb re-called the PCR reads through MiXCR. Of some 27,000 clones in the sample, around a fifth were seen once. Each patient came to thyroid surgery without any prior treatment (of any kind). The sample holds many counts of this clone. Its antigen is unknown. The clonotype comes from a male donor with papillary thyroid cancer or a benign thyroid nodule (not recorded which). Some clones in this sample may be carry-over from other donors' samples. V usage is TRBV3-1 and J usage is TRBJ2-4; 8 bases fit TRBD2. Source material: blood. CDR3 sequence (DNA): TGTGCCAGCAGCCCGGGGGGGGCAAACATTCAGTACTTC. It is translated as CASSPGGANIQYF.